The clone carrying this T cell receptor beta chain was seen a single time. The data belong to a study of blood T cell repertoires in COVID-19. Looking at the study overall: Samples of COVID-19 (acute and convalescent) were obtained from the United States, Italy and Spain. PBMCs, B-cell-depleted T cells, or T cells were the source of the cDNA or gDNA that made up the material.

This CDR3 comprises 13 residues. CDR1 is SNHLY and CDR2 is FYNNEI in the germline V gene. Trimming left V 4 bases short and J 2 bases short, with 8 bases between. In the original analysis: The assay estimated nucleated cells by amplifying reference gene primers. Measured with immunoSEQ multiplex PCR; TCRdb has only the in-frame clones, and not every one. The V and J calls and clone size are taken from that table; D and trimming were inferred from the DNA. The sample carries 90,000 or so clones, around 87% recorded once. This clonotype was obtained from a woman of 80 years or more with active or convalescent COVID-19. V usage is TRBV2 and J usage is TRBJ1-2; D is perhaps TRBD1 (5 bases). Sequencing input: peripheral blood. CDR3 sequence (DNA): TGTGCCAGCAGTGGCGACAGCAACTATGGCTACACCTTC. Its translation: CASSGDSNYGYTF.